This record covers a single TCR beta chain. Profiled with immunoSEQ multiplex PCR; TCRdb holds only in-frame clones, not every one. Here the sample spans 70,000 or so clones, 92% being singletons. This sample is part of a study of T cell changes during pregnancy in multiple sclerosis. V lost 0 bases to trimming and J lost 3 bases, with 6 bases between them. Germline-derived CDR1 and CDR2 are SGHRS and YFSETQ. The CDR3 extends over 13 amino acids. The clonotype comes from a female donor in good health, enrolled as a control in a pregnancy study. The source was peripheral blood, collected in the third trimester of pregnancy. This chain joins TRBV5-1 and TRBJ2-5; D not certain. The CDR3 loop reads CASSLAVEETQYF. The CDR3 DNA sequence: TGCGCCAGCAGCTTGGCGGTCGAAGAGACCCAGTACTTC. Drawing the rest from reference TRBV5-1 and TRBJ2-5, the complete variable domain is KAGVTQTPRYLIKTRGQQVTLSCSPISGHRSVSWYQQTPGQGLQFLFEYFSETQRNKGNFPGRFSGRQFSNSRSEMNVSTLELGDSALYLCASSLAVEETQYFGPGTRLLVL.